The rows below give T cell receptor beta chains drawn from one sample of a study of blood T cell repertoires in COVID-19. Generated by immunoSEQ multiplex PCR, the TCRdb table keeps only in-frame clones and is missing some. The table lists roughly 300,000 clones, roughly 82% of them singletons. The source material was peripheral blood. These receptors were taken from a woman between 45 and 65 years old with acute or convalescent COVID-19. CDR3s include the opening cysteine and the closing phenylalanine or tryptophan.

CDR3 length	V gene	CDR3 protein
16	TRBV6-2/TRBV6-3	CASSSTGLAGLNEQFF
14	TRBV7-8	CASSLAGTRNTIYF
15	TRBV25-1	CASSTGTGGAYEQYF
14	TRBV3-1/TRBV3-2	CASSLGHNAYEQYF
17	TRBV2	CASTETPHYGGANVLTF
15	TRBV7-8	CASSLGAGNLETQYF
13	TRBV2	CASSESYTDTQYF
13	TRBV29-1	CSVGRARQETQYF
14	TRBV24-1	CATSDPIAGGEQYF
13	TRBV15	CATSRVAGDTQYF